The clone carrying this T cell receptor (beta chain) showed up just a few times. Its cognate antigen is unknown. cDNA synthesis used the whole RNA isolate, giving expressed TCRB sequences. Several million reads were obtained on average from naive, central memory and regulatory T cell samples. Produced via immunoSEQ multiplex PCR; TCRdb's table is partial and in-frame only. The data contain about 160,000 clones, about 9.4% of them singletons. This entry is derived from a study of beta chain features in type 1 diabetes. The study's findings and limits: TCRB CDR3s from Type 1 diabetes patients were moderately but significantly shorter in all four CD4+ subsets. Relative to healthy donors, patients appeared to have naive, central memory and Treg TCRB repertoires that were more similar.

The CDR3 runs 13 residues. Trimming cost V 8 bases and J 5 bases, with 13 bases left between them. The germline CDR1 and CDR2 sequences are MDHEN and SYDVKM. Donors contributed one heparinised blood draw apiece, averaging roughly 0.12 L. CD4+ naive, central memory, regulatory and stem cell-like memory cells were sorted via CD45RO/CCR7/CD25/CD127/CD95/CD27. This chain links TRBV28 with TRBJ1-5; D is unclear. Sequencing was done on a sample of central memory CD4+ T cells from blood. The TCR was taken from a young man with type 1 diabetes. CDR3 coding DNA: TGTGCCAGCCGGCGGTACACGGATCAGCCCCAGCATTTT. Translated, it gives CASRRYTDQPQHF.